Below are 19 T cell receptor beta chains sequenced from a single sample in a study of cytomegalovirus exposure and HLA in healthy donors. Sequenced by immunoSEQ multiplex PCR; TCRdb stores in-frame clones only, minus some. The table shows over 150,000 clones, with about four fifths occurring only once. Material: PBMCs. These receptors originate from a woman between 18 and 30 years old in good health and CMV-seropositive.

This chain joins TRBV5-8 and TRBJ1-5; D may be TRBD1 (6 bases). CDR1 SGHTS and CDR2 YDEGEE come from the germline V gene. V was cut by 4 bases and J by 0 bases, with 14 bases left in between. CDR3 length: 16 residues. The CDR3 is CASSNQQGVSNQPQHF. CDR3 bases: TGTGCCAGCAGCAACCAACAGGGTGTTAGCAATCAGCCCCAGCATTTT.

Turning to this clone: One end of the junction does not line up with germline, which may come from a read error. This chain joins TRBV6-1 and TRBJ1-1; D is ambiguous. Germline CDR1 and CDR2: MNHNS and SASEGT. The CDR3 spans 13 residues. The CDR3 nucleotides read TGTGCCAGCGATTCCTCAAAATGGATCAGGTCGGCCTTT. This encodes CASDSSKWIRSAF.

V and J are TRBV5-1 and TRBJ2-5, with D maybe TRBD2 (6 bases). The V and J ends lost 1 base and 5 bases respectively, with 12 bases between them. CDR1 is SGHRS, CDR2 YFSETQ, per germline. There are 14 residues in the CDR3. The CDR3 DNA follows: TGCGCCAGCAGCTTGTACGGGAGTCGGGAGACCCAGTACTTC. It translates to CASSLYGSRETQYF.

The CDR3 DNA reads as TGTGCCAGCAGCTTAGAGGTGGTGGGGGGGCCGGGCTACGAGCAGTACTTC. Translated: CASSLEVVGGPGYEQYF. V is TRBV11-3 and J is TRBJ2-7; TRBD2 might be the D (7 bases). Germline V gene sequence: CDR1 SGHNT, CDR2 YENEEA. The CDR3 sequence is 17 residues long. V was cut by 0 bases and J by 3 bases, with 18 bases left in between.

In this sample, this clone turned up a few times. The rearrangement links TRBV2 to TRBJ1-1; maybe TRBD1 (5 bases). Trimming stripped 4 bases from V and 4 bases from J, with 10 bases between. The CDR3 is 13 residues long. Germline assignment: CDR1 SNHLY and CDR2 FYNNEI. The CDR3: CASSGQGSTEAFF. Written as DNA, the CDR3 is TGTGCCAGCAGTGGGCAGGGTTCCACTGAAGCTTTCTTT. Full variable domain (remainder filled in from reference TRBV2 and TRBJ1-1): EPEVTQTPSHQVTQMGQEVILRCVPISNHLYFYWYRQILGQKVEFLVSFYNNEISEKSEIFDDQFSVERPDGSNFTLKIRSTKLEDSAMYFCASSGQGSTEAFFGQGTRLTVV.

The chain couples TRBV6-6 to TRBJ2-2; 11 bases agree with TRBD1. With V trimmed by 6 bases and J by 6 bases, 3 bases remained unmatched. Per the germline V gene, CDR1 is MNHNY and CDR2 is SVGAGI (reference sequence). The CDR3 sequence is 14 residues long. The CDR3 DNA follows: TGTGCCAGCAGGGACAGGGGGCAGGCCGGGGAGCTGTTTTTT. This sequence encodes CASRDRGQAGELFF.

This clone was recorded once. The CDR3, as DNA: TGTGCCAGTTACAGGTTCGGTGGCTATGGCTACACCTTC. Translation: CASYRFGGYGYTF. The chain joins TRBV19 to TRBJ1-2; maybe TRBD1 (5 bases). Germline CDR1 is LNHDA and CDR2 is SQIVND (reference sequence). V shed 8 bases and J shed 4 bases, with 14 bases lying between them. The CDR3 covers 13 residues.

V gene TRBV5-4 combines with J gene TRBJ1-2; D perhaps matches TRBD1 (6 bases). CDR3 length: 13 amino acids. Germline CDR1 and CDR2: SGHNT and YYREEE (reference sequence). With 0 bases removed from V and 12 bases from J, the gap between germline ends came to 15 bases. CDR3 protein: CASSLAGGGYNTF. CDR3 nucleotides: TGTGCCAGCAGCTTGGCCGGCGGGGGCTATAACACCTTC.

This chain uses TRBV5-4 with TRBJ2-1, with 8 nucleotides matching TRBD2. Germline CDR1 and CDR2: SGHNT and YYREEE (reference sequence). Trimming at V came to 6 bases and at J to 4 bases, leaving 9 bases not matched to a gene. CDR3 length equals 15 residues. The CDR3 here is CASMEGRGEYNEQFF. The CDR3 DNA sequence: TGTGCCAGCATGGAGGGGCGGGGGGAGTACAATGAGCAGTTCTTC.

The CDR3 nucleotides are TGTGCCAGCAGCTTAATGAGGTCTATTACTGAAGCTTTCTTT. Its translation: CASSLMRSITEAFF. The rearrangement links TRBV5-8 to TRBJ1-1; D is undetermined. Germline CDR1 reads SGHTS; CDR2 reads YDEGEE. The V gene lost 2 bases and the J gene lost 5 bases, with 13 bases spanning the gap. The CDR3 is made up of 14 amino acids. The whole variable domain, filled in from reference TRBV5-8 and TRBJ1-1, reads EAGVTQSPTHLIKTRGQQATLRCSPISGHTSVYWYQQALGLGLQFLLWYDEGEERNRGNFPPRFSGRQFPNYSSELNVNALELEDSALYLCASSLMRSITEAFFGQGTRLTVV.

V is TRBV7-2 and J is TRBJ1-1; D is possibly TRBD1 (5 bases). This CDR3 contains 14 residues. Trimming removed 10 bases at V and 1 base at J, with 16 bases between. Looked up from germline, CDR1 is SGHTA and CDR2 is FQGNSA. The CDR3 region is CATSVRGGNTEAFF. The CDR3 region has the DNA TGTGCCACCTCGGTACGGGGGGGGAACACTGAAGCTTTCTTT.

Here the CDR3 DNA reads TGTGCCAGCAGTGAGACAGGGTCAGGGGAGACCCAGTACTTC. Translating gives CASSETGSGETQYF. V usage is TRBV6-1 and J usage is TRBJ2-5; TRBD1 matches 7 bases. CDR3 length equals 14 residues. Germline trimming cut 3 bases from V and 5 bases from J; bases unmatched to any gene: 6. Germline CDR1 is MNHNS and CDR2 is SASEGT.

V usage is TRBV6-5 and J usage is TRBJ2-1, with 10 positions matching TRBD2. Unmatched junction bases numbered 4, after V lost 6 bases and J lost 2 bases. CDR1 MNHEY and CDR2 SVGAGI come from the germline V gene. The CDR3 is 15 amino acids. The DNA of the CDR3 is TGTGCCAGCAGCTTAGCGGGGGGCCCCTACAATGAGCAGTTCTTC. It translates to CASSLAGGPYNEQFF.

This clone was observed once. The rearrangement joins TRBV28 to TRBJ1-2, with 7 bases identical to TRBD1. CDR1 is MDHEN, CDR2 SYDVKM, per germline. This CDR3 spans 18 amino acids. V lost 5 bases, J lost 1 base, and 16 bases stayed unmatched. CDR3 coding DNA: TGTGCCAGCAGTCCCTTGGGGGGCAGACAGGGAGGTAACTATGGCTACACCTTC. Amino acids: CASSPLGGRQGGNYGYTF.

V gene TRBV5-6 combines with J gene TRBJ1-3, with 9 bases fitting TRBD1. Germline trimming cut 1 base from V and 10 bases from J; bases unmatched to any gene: 9. Per the germline V gene, CDR1 is SGHDT and CDR2 is YYEEEE. The CDR3 consists of 15 residues. This chain's CDR3 is CASSLRDRESGTIYF. The CDR3 DNA reads as TGTGCCAGCAGCTTGCGGGACAGGGAATCAGGGACCATATATTTT.

The rearrangement links TRBV5-6 to TRBJ2-5; a weak D match, TRBD2 (5 bases). This CDR3 is built from 15 residues. In germline, CDR1 is SGHDT, CDR2 YYEEEE. The ends were cut back, 1 base at V and 0 bases at J, with 10 bases in the middle. The CDR3 spells CASSLYTGNQETQYF. In nucleotides, the CDR3 is TGTGCCAGCAGCTTGTACACCGGGAACCAAGAGACCCAGTACTTC. The full variable domain, rest sourced from reference TRBV5-6 and TRBJ2-5, is DAGVTQSPTHLIKTRGQQVTLRCSPKSGHDTVSWYQQALGQGPQFIFQYYEEEERQRGNFPDRFSGHQFPNYSSELNVNALLLGDSALYLCASSLYTGNQETQYFGPGTRLLVL.

This clone was picked up a small number of times. The chain recombines TRBV5-1 with TRBJ1-6; D remains unclear. The germline V gene encodes CDR1 SGHRS and CDR2 YFSETQ. This CDR3 comprises 13 residues. V was cut by 4 bases and J by 7 bases, with 9 bases left in between. DNA of the CDR3: TGCGCCAGCAGCCCGGACTGGAATTCACCCCTCCACTTT. Its translation is CASSPDWNSPLHF.

V and J are TRBV7-9 and TRBJ1-5; D gene uncertain. Trimming pared 3 bases from V and 10 bases from J, leaving 10 bases between. Germline loops: CDR1 SEHNR, CDR2 FQNEAQ (reference sequence). This CDR3 spans 12 amino acids. CDR3 DNA sequence: TGTGCCAGCAGCTTCCCGCAGTCACCCCAGCATTTT. Its protein is CASSFPQSPQHF.

The genes are TRBV7-6 and TRBJ1-5; no definite D call. Germline values: CDR1 SGHVS, CDR2 FNYEAQ. The CDR3 totals 18 residues. Trimming took 6 bases from V and 4 from J, leaving 25 bases between them. The CDR3 is CASSPGVAKFGVNQPQHF. CDR3 sequence (DNA): TGTGCCAGCAGTCCCGGGGTAGCAAAATTTGGGGTGAATCAGCCCCAGCATTTT.